The clone carrying this T cell receptor (beta chain) was seen a handful of times. Its target is not known. The data are from a study of cytomegalovirus exposure and HLA in healthy donors. Whole-study findings and limits: It was reported that TCR beta sequences correctly inferred the HLA-A and HLA-B alleles for most subjects. In a later analysis, TCR beta V- and J-gene trimming showed a link to a missense DCLRE1C variant. Cytomegalovirus association was listed for 150 to 200 TCR beta chains.

Primers included in the PCR were 60 Vbeta and 13 Jbeta primers. Sequencing was performed with immunoSEQ multiplex PCR; in TCRdb, only in-frame clones are kept and a portion is missing. This table holds roughly 87,000 clones, roughly 77% found once. Deletions cut 0 bases from V and 4 bases from J, with 20 bases between. The CDR3 is 17 residues long. The germline V gene encodes CDR1 SGDLS and CDR2 YYNGEE. The sample comprised PBMCs. This receptor was identified in a man in his 60s in good health and CMV-seronegative. The rearrangement links TRBV9 to TRBJ2-7, with D uncertain. The CDR3 sequence is CASSVEISSDLMYEQYF. CDR3 sequence (DNA): TGTGCCAGCAGCGTAGAAATTTCGAGCGACCTAATGTACGAGCAGTACTTC.